This TCR beta chain was sequenced during a study of T cells in Graves' hyperthyroidism and ophthalmopathy. CDR3 length: 12 residues. Trimming shortened V by 4 bases and J by 6 bases, and 6 bases separated the two germline ends. CDR1 and CDR2 from the germline V gene are SEHNR and FQNEAQ (reference sequence). Researchers amplified the TCR beta CDR3 regions from RNA transcripts. The TCR CDR3 was amplified in a first-round RT-PCR using the HTBI primer set. TCRdb reprocessed the multiplex PCR reads via MiXCR and lists one record per CDR3 protein. Of roughly 99,000 distinct CDR3 sequences listed, roughly 15% are singletons. This clonotype was counted many times.

The receptor was isolated from a woman aged 45-65 years with Graves' hyperthyroidism. This chain uses TRBV7-9 with TRBJ2-2; no clear D gene. The sample consisted of blood. For the CDR3, the DNA is TGTGCCAGCAGCTGGGGTCCCGGGGAGCTGTTTTTT. Its translation is CASSWGPGELFF.